These 29 T cell receptor beta chains came from one sample sequenced in a study of T cell repertoires in ileal Crohn's disease (dated by TCRdb to between 2018 and 2021). Library construction relied on the immunoSEQ multiplex PCR assay. The table was pulled from immuneACCESS by TCRdb, which kept in-frame rearrangements only. Such tables lose some clones; where checked, under half of the loss comes from unresolved V genes, and the rest has no known cause. Within this sample are approximately 7,400 clones, with roughly 72% of them counted one time only. 7% to 8% of the sample is taken by the ten largest. In light of the paper, this sample's time point label describes: neoterminal ileum biopsy at postoperative endoscopy, about 6 months after surgery. The sequenced sample consisted of ileal tissue. All receptors derive from an adult with Crohn's disease.

The table lists this clone with a count of one. The chain couples TRBV18 to TRBJ1-1; a weak D match, TRBD1 (5 bases). Germline V gene sequence: CDR1 KGHSH, CDR2 LQKENI. Trimming removed 6 bases from V and 0 bases from J, with 8 bases in between. There are 13 residues in the CDR3. The CDR3 nucleotides are TGTGCCAGCTCCGCGGGGGTGAACACTGAAGCTTTCTTT. It is translated as CASSAGVNTEAFF.

This rearrangement joins TRBV4-2 to TRBJ2-3; 7 bases align to TRBD2. V was clipped by 0 bases and J by 0 bases; unmatched bases: 12. Germline V gene sequence: CDR1 LGHNA, CDR2 YNFKEQ. CDR3 length: 19 amino acids. CDR3 nucleotide sequence: TGTGCCAGCAGCCAAGATCGGCTAGCGGTGGTGGAGAGCACAGATACGCAGTATTTT. As protein: CASSQDRLAVVESTDTQYF.

J is TRBJ2-1 and V is TRBV7-9; 7 nucleotides line up with TRBD2. This CDR3 contains 13 residues. V shed 4 bases and J 4 bases; nucleotides not matched to a gene: 1. The germline V gene encodes CDR1 SEHNR and CDR2 FQNEAQ (reference sequence). The DNA for the CDR3 is TGTGCCAGCAGCTCGGGGGGATACAATGAGCAGTTCTTC. This sequence encodes CASSSGGYNEQFF.

The chain carries TRBV7-9 and TRBJ1-6, with D perhaps matching TRBD1 (5 bases). Looked up from germline, CDR1 is SEHNR and CDR2 is FQNEAQ (reference sequence). V lost 4 bases and J 9 bases, leaving 10 bases between the germline ends. The CDR3 has 13 amino acids. The CDR3 nucleotides are TGTGCCAGCAGCTCCCAGGGTGGTTCACCCCTCCACTTT. This encodes CASSSQGGSPLHF.

In this sample, this clone turned up once. The CDR3 loop reads CASSVAVNYGYTF. The DNA of the CDR3 is TGTGCCAGCAGCGTAGCTGTGAACTATGGCTACACCTTC. The chain recombines TRBV9 with TRBJ1-2; the D is unclear. This CDR3 is 13 amino acids long. CDR1 is SGDLS and CDR2 is YYNGEE in the germline V gene. Trimming removed 0 bases from V and 2 bases from J, with 5 bases in between.

The rearrangement links TRBV19 to TRBJ2-4; 9 bases are shared with TRBD2. The CDR3 loop spans 14 amino acids. CDR1 LNHDA and CDR2 SQIVND come from the germline V gene (reference sequence). The J segment lost 7 bases and the V segment lost 1 base, leaving 2 bases of the junction unmatched. The chain's CDR3 is CASSIGLAGNIQYF. For the CDR3, the DNA is TGTGCCAGTAGTATAGGCCTAGCGGGGAACATTCAGTACTTC.

V is TRBV18 and J is TRBJ1-2; 10 bases are a match to TRBD1. Germline V gene sequence: CDR1 KGHSH, CDR2 LQKENI. J was trimmed by 8 bases and V by 3 bases; bases with no gene match: 9. The CDR3 spans 15 residues. For the CDR3, the DNA is TGTGCCAGCTCACCGCCCGGGACAGGGGCTGCCGGCTACACCTTC. Encoded protein: CASSPPGTGAAGYTF.

V usage is TRBV19 and J usage is TRBJ1-2; 8 bases map to TRBD1. This CDR3 contains 13 residues. V trimming: 7 bases; J trimming: 5 bases; junction bases outside the gene matches: 6. CDR1 LNHDA and CDR2 SQIVND come from the germline V gene (reference sequence). CDR3 loop: CASTLRQGYGYTF. CDR3 DNA sequence: TGTGCCAGTACCCTAAGACAGGGGTATGGCTACACCTTC.

Worth noting for this clone: Other DNA sequences in this sample translate to the same CDR3. Here the CDR3 reads CASSLREDTEAFF. The CDR3 nucleotides are TGTGCCAGCAGCTTGCGGGAGGACACTGAAGCTTTCTTT. The V call is TRBV7-6, the J call TRBJ1-1; D is uncertain. This CDR3 spans 13 amino acids. Trimming took off 3 bases at V and 3 bases at J, with 8 bases between the two ends. CDR1 and CDR2 from the germline V gene are SGHVS and FNYEAQ. Full variable domain (outside the CDR3, taken from reference TRBV7-6 and TRBJ1-1): GAGVSQSPRYKVTKRGQDVALRCDPISGHVSLYWYRQALGQGPEFLTYFNYEAQQDKSGLPNDRFSAERPEGSISTLTIQRTEQRDSAMYRCASSLREDTEAFFGQGTRLTVV.

The chain links TRBV6-6 to TRBJ2-3; the D gene is possibly TRBD2 (5 bases). V was cut by 0 bases and J by 2 bases, with 12 bases left in between. The CDR3 is 16 amino acids. CDR1 MNHNY and CDR2 SVGAGI come from the germline V gene (reference sequence). CDR3 bases: TGTGCCAGCAGTTACTCCTTAGCGAACCCCACAGATACGCAGTATTTT. Translating it yields CASSYSLANPTDTQYF.

This rearrangement joins TRBV18 to TRBJ2-5; 7 bases map to TRBD2. CDR1 is KGHSH, CDR2 LQKENI, per germline. V shed 6 bases and J 5 bases; nucleotides not matched to a gene: 21. CDR3 size: 18 residues. The CDR3 sequence is CASSPNQPAGLGWETQYF. The CDR3 DNA follows: TGTGCCAGCTCCCCGAACCAGCCCGCCGGACTAGGCTGGGAGACCCAGTACTTC.

The CDR3 spells CASSYRTSTKETQYF. The CDR3 DNA sequence: TGTGCCAGCAGTTACCGGACTAGCACAAAAGAGACCCAGTACTTC. This sequence joins TRBV6-6 and TRBJ2-5, with 8 nucleotides matching TRBD2. The V segment lost 2 bases and the J segment 3 bases; nucleotides outside the gene matches: 5. Germline V gene sequence: CDR1 MNHNY, CDR2 SVGAGI (reference sequence). CDR3 length equals 15 residues.

The chain recombines TRBV19 with TRBJ1-2; no definite D call. The germline CDR1 and CDR2 sequences are LNHDA and SQIVND (reference sequence). The CDR3 has 14 amino acids. V was clipped by 3 bases and J by 2 bases, with 10 bases between them. The CDR3 reads CASSIRTGNYGYTF. DNA for the CDR3: TGTGCCAGTAGTATTAGGACGGGAAACTATGGCTACACCTTC.

V and J are TRBV5-1 and TRBJ1-2; D remains ambiguous. From germline, CDR1 is SGHRS and CDR2 YFSETQ. V lost 0 bases to trimming and J lost 8 bases, with 14 bases between them. This CDR3 contains 14 residues. The CDR3 nucleotides read TGCGCCAGCAGCTTGGACCCAGGAACCAACGGCTACACCTTC. It encodes CASSLDPGTNGYTF.

This sequence joins TRBV29-1 and TRBJ1-1; the D gene is possibly TRBD1 (5 bases). The CDR3 contains 11 residues. Per germline, CDR1 SQVTM and CDR2 ANQGSEA. The V gene lost 4 bases and the J gene lost 11 bases, with 14 bases spanning the gap. Written as DNA, the CDR3 is TGCAGCGTTGGATCGGGGGGAAAGGCTTTCTTT. Its translation: CSVGSGGKAFF.

The chain links TRBV10-1 to TRBJ2-5; D call uncertain. Judging by the DNA end, TRBJ2-7 fits better; the J call may be wrong. The CDR3 length is 16 residues. The germline gives CDR1 WNHNN, CDR2 SYGVQD (reference sequence). The CDR3 sequence: CASGLTRGRILYEQYF. Here the CDR3 DNA reads TGCGCCAGCGGCCTCACCCGAGGCAGAATTCTATACGAGCAGTACTTC.

V is TRBV4-3 and J is TRBJ2-2; no definite D call. CDR1 LGHNA and CDR2 YSLEER come from the germline V gene. The germline V and J ends were trimmed by 5 bases and 5 bases, with 6 bases remaining between them. The CDR3 runs 12 residues. The CDR3 region is CASSTQTGELFF. The CDR3 DNA is TGCGCCAGCAGCACGCAGACCGGGGAGCTGTTTTTT.

This chain links TRBV28 with TRBJ2-5; D is possibly TRBD1 (6 bases). The germline gives CDR1 MDHEN, CDR2 SYDVKM. This CDR3 is 14 amino acids long. Trimming stripped 4 bases from V and 3 bases from J, with 12 bases between. The CDR3 region has the DNA TGTGCCAGCAGTTCCCACAGGGTTAAAGAGACCCAGTACTTC. This codes for CASSSHRVKETQYF.

The chain recombines TRBV5-1 with TRBJ2-1; D might be TRBD2 (5 bases). Germline CDR1 and CDR2: SGHRS and YFSETQ. CDR3 length equals 15 residues. With 0 bases removed from V and 8 bases from J, the gap between germline ends came to 15 bases. The CDR3 nucleotides are TGCGCCAGCAGCTTGGCCGGGGTGCCCAGAGATGAGCAGTTCTTC. Its protein is CASSLAGVPRDEQFF.

This chain links TRBV7-8 with TRBJ2-7; TRBD2 agrees at 9 bases. In germline, CDR1 is SGHVS, CDR2 FQNEAQ. The CDR3 runs 16 residues. V shed 0 bases, J shed 3 bases, and the junction held 6 bases outside the gene matches. The CDR3 here is CASSLAQAGGLYEQYF. As DNA, the CDR3 is TGTGCCAGCAGCTTAGCGCAAGCGGGGGGCCTCTACGAGCAGTACTTC.

By sample fraction, this clone is large (0.1 to 1%). The chain couples TRBV11-3 to TRBJ1-1; possible D gene TRBD1, 5 bases. In germline, CDR1 is SGHNT, CDR2 YENEEA. This CDR3 has 14 residues. V lost 5 bases and J lost 4, with 14 bases in between. The CDR3 nucleotides are TGTGCCAGCAGCCTCCAACAGGAATCCACTGAAGCTTTCTTT. Translated, it gives CASSLQQESTEAFF. Variable domain in full (rest from reference TRBV11-3 and TRBJ1-1): EAGVVQSPRYKIIEKKQPVAFWCNPISGHNTLYWYLQNLGQGPELLIRYENEEAVDDSQLPKDRFSAERLKGVDSTLKIQPAELGDSAVYLCASSLQQESTEAFFGQGTRLTVV.

This clone was seen once. This chain joins TRBV5-3 and TRBJ2-7; tentatively, D is TRBD2 (6 bases). TRBV5-3 is sorted into the ORF group, with uncertain function. V was shortened by 0 bases and J by 4 bases, with 35 bases between the two germline ends. This CDR3 region has 22 residues. CDR3 coding DNA: TGTGCCAGAAGCTTGGTAAAAGATTTACACCCGAGGAGGGTCTTATCGGAATACGAGCAGTACTTC. Residues: CARSLVKDLHPRRVLSEYEQYF.

The chain is built from TRBV19 and TRBJ2-7; D is perhaps TRBD1 (5 bases). CDR1 is LNHDA, CDR2 SQIVND, per germline (reference sequence). The V end was cut by 5 bases, the J end by 2 bases, with 13 bases between. The CDR3 sequence is 14 residues long. Here the CDR3 reads CASSSRQPPYEQYF. The CDR3 DNA reads TGTGCCAGTAGTTCGAGACAGCCCCCCTACGAGCAGTACTTC.

The gene calls are TRBV15 and TRBJ1-3, with D possibly matching TRBD1 (6 bases). The CDR3 has 19 amino acids. V was trimmed by 3 bases and J by 0 bases, leaving 21 bases between them. CDR1 and CDR2 from the germline V gene are LNHNV and YYDKDF (reference sequence). CDR3: CATSSLGQGTADSGNTIYF. The CDR3 DNA is TGTGCCACCAGCAGTCTAGGTCAGGGGACCGCCGACTCTGGAAACACCATATATTTT. The full variable domain, rest sourced from reference TRBV15 and TRBJ1-3, is DAMVIQNPRYQVTQFGKPVTLSCSQTLNHNVMYWYQQKSSQAPKLLFHYYDKDFNNEADTPDNFQSRRPNTSFCFLDIRSPGLGDTAMYLCATSSLGQGTADSGNTIYFGEGSWLTVV.

The chain joins TRBV5-1 to TRBJ1-1; 7 nucleotides line up with TRBD1. Germline V CDR1 and CDR2: SGHRS, YFSETQ. V shed 4 bases, J shed 4 bases, and the junction held 7 bases outside the gene matches. The CDR3 length is 14 residues. The CDR3 here is CASSEQGVSTEAFF. For the CDR3, the DNA is TGCGCCAGCAGCGAGCAGGGGGTCAGCACTGAAGCTTTCTTT.

The chain uses TRBV11-3 and TRBJ1-5, with D maybe TRBD1 (5 bases). The CDR3 spans 17 residues. Germline V gene data show CDR1 as SGHNT and CDR2 as YENEEA. The V end was cut by 8 bases, the J end by 0 bases, with 20 bases between. The CDR3 DNA reads as TGTGCCAGCCCAGGGAACAGGTTTTCGGGTAGCAATCAGCCCCAGCATTTT. Its translation is CASPGNRFSGSNQPQHF.

The chain carries TRBV9 and TRBJ2-1; tentatively, D is TRBD1 (5 bases). CDR1 SGDLS and CDR2 YYNGEE come from the germline V gene. The CDR3 runs to 15 residues. The germline V and J ends were trimmed by 3 bases and 4 bases, with 14 bases remaining between them. Here the CDR3 reads CASSAQVGAYNEQFF. For the CDR3, the DNA is TGTGCCAGCAGCGCCCAGGTAGGGGCGTACAATGAGCAGTTCTTC.

This clone showed up just a few times. V and J are TRBV9 and TRBJ2-7; unclear D gene. Germline assignment: CDR1 SGDLS and CDR2 YYNGEE. The CDR3 is 14 residues long. V gave up 1 base and J gave up 5 bases, with 13 bases separating them. CDR3 nucleotide sequence: TGTGCCAGCAGCGTAAGTCCGGTATCGGACGAGCAGTACTTC. Translating gives CASSVSPVSDEQYF.

The V gene is TRBV7-9, the J gene TRBJ2-2; TRBD1 might be the D (6 bases). CDR3 length: 14 residues. The germline V gene encodes CDR1 SEHNR and CDR2 FQNEAQ (reference sequence). The V end lost 6 bases, the J end lost 8 bases, and 16 bases lay between the germline ends. CDR3 sequence: CASSLGAESGELFF. The DNA of the CDR3 is TGTGCCAGCAGTTTGGGGGCGGAATCAGGGGAGCTGTTTTTT.